Presented here are 10 T cell receptor beta chains from one specimen sequenced in a study of T cells in Graves' hyperthyroidism and ophthalmopathy. RNA transcripts were the template for amplifying TCR beta CDR3 regions. TCR CDR3 regions were first amplified by RT-PCR with HTBI primers. From the multiplex PCR reads, TCRdb called clonotypes with MiXCR, one entry per CDR3 protein. The sample holds about 260,000 distinct CDR3 sequences; roughly 17% are singletons and the top ten take about 30%. Sequenced input: blood. These receptors were collected from a woman aged 18-35 years with Graves' ophthalmopathy.

The rearrangement uses TRBV15 and TRBJ1-1; 10 nucleotides align to TRBD1. The germline V gene encodes CDR1 LNHNV and CDR2 YYDKDF (reference sequence). CDR3 size: 13 residues. The junction had 5 bases not matched to a gene; V was cut back by 9 bases and J by 4 bases. CDR3 in amino acids: CATAGTGVTEAFF. The DNA for the CDR3 is TGTGCCACAGCCGGGACAGGGGTCACTGAAGCTTTCTTT.

This clonotype was seen repeatedly, ten times or more. The V gene is TRBV6-1, the J gene TRBJ2-1; TRBD2 matches 9 bases. The CDR3 is 14 residues long. Trimming took 6 bases from V and 7 from J; bases not matched to a gene: 7. Per the germline V gene, CDR1 is MNHNS and CDR2 is SASEGT. The CDR3 DNA reads as TGTGCCAGCAGAACCGGGACTAGCTTGAATGAGCAGTTCTTC. Its protein product is CASRTGTSLNEQFF.

This clonotype was found many times. This chain links TRBV20-1 with TRBJ2-7, with 8 bases identical to TRBD2. Germline CDR1 reads DFQATT; CDR2 reads SNEGSKA (reference sequence). The CDR3 contains 13 residues. V shed 3 bases and J 5 bases; nucleotides not matched to a gene: 6. The CDR3: CSARTGGPHEQYF. In DNA, the CDR3 is TGCAGTGCTAGGACGGGAGGGCCCCACGAGCAGTACTTC.

This clonotype was observed at least ten times. The rearrangement links TRBV27 to TRBJ1-1; a weak D match, TRBD1 (6 bases). Trimming took 5 bases from V and 1 from J, leaving 11 bases between them. The germline V gene encodes CDR1 MNHEY and CDR2 SMNVEV (reference sequence). This CDR3 contains 14 residues. The CDR3 DNA reads as TGTGCCAGCAGTATAGGGGGAGGGAACACTGAAGCTTTCTTT. It encodes CASSIGGGNTEAFF.

Comments on this clonotype: One junction end disagrees with the germline gene, perhaps due to a read error. The chain links TRBV27 to TRBJ2-7; 10 bases match TRBD1. CDR1 is MNHEY, CDR2 SMNVEV, per germline (reference sequence). The CDR3 contains 13 residues. Here the CDR3 reads CASSLWDRGEQHF. The CDR3 DNA follows: TGTGCCAGCAGTTTATGGGACAGGGGAGAGCAGCACTTC.

The chain couples TRBV14 to TRBJ2-1; 12 bases map to TRBD2. CDR1 is SGHDN, CDR2 FVKESK, per germline. The junction had 7 bases not matched to a gene; V was cut back by 4 bases and J by 6 bases. This CDR3 has 16 residues. CDR3 nucleotides: TGTGCCAGCAGCCCTTCTAGCGGGAGGGCCTTCAATGAGCAGTTCTTC. Amino acids: CASSPSSGRAFNEQFF. The full variable domain, its missing parts supplied by reference TRBV14 and TRBJ2-1, is EAGVTQFPSHSVIEKGQTVTLRCDPISGHDNLYWYRRVMGKEIKFLLHFVKESKQDESGMPNNRFLAERTGGTYSTLKVQPAELEDSGVYFCASSPSSGRAFNEQFFGPGTRLTVL.

The genes are TRBV18 and TRBJ2-3, with D possibly matching TRBD1 (6 bases). Germline loops: CDR1 KGHSH, CDR2 LQKENI. CDR3 length equals 16 residues. V gave up 5 bases and J gave up 0 bases, with 15 bases separating them. The CDR3 loop is CASSFQTTGSTDTQYF. The CDR3 coding sequence is TGTGCCAGCTCATTCCAAACGACAGGTAGCACAGATACGCAGTATTTT.

This clonotype was observed at least ten times. The chain employs TRBV3-1 and TRBJ2-1; D is ambiguous. Between the trimmed V and J ends, which lost 3 bases and 4 bases, there was a span of 4 bases. The CDR3 extends over 12 amino acids. Germline-derived CDR1 and CDR2 are LGHDT and YNNKEL (reference sequence). The CDR3 sequence: CASSQGYNEQFF. CDR3 DNA: TGTGCCAGCAGCCAGGGTTACAATGAGCAGTTCTTC.

In this sample, this clonotype turned up many times. The chain is built from TRBV2 and TRBJ1-5; the D gene is possibly TRBD1 (5 bases). From germline, CDR1 is SNHLY and CDR2 FYNNEI. The CDR3 is made up of 15 amino acids. V was cut by 0 bases and J by 7 bases, with 13 bases left in between. CDR3: CASSEALRVGQPQHF. In DNA, the CDR3 is TGTGCCAGCAGTGAAGCGCTCAGGGTAGGGCAGCCCCAGCATTTT.

This clonotype has a count of ten or more. The V and J genes are TRBV4-1 and TRBJ2-7, with D possibly TRBD2 on 5 matching bases. The V gene lost 2 bases and the J gene lost 1 base, with 15 bases spanning the gap. This CDR3 comprises 16 residues. Germline loops: CDR1 MGHRA, CDR2 YSYEKL. The chain's CDR3 is CASSQHEGSPSYEQYF. CDR3 nucleotides: TGCGCCAGCAGCCAACATGAGGGTTCCCCTTCCTACGAGCAGTACTTC.